A selection of T cell receptor beta chains follows, all from one sample in a study of T cell responses to AZD1222 COVID-19 vaccine. TCRdb's copy holds only in-frame clones and misses some; the assay was immunoSEQ multiplex PCR. Of tens of thousands of clones listed, approximately 83% are singletons. Sequencing was performed on peripheral blood, taken on day 0 of AZD1222 vaccination. These receptors all come from an adult in good health. The CDR3 runs from the conserved cysteine through the conserved F or W. Each record gives: clone size, D gene, V gene, J gene, CDR3 DNA, CDR3 protein. D genes are given only for firm matches. Only some rows state a clone size, as once, few, many or a class for expanded clones.

clone size: few
D gene: NA
V gene: TRBV6-1
J gene: TRBJ1-5
CDR3 DNA: TGTGCCAGCAGTGAAGCCCCAGGCAATCAGCCCCAGCATTTT
CDR3 protein: CASSEAPGNQPQHF

clone size: once
D gene: TRBD1
V gene: TRBV7-9
J gene: TRBJ2-3
CDR3 DNA: TGTGCCAGCAGCTCCGGACAGGGAAGCACAGATACGCAGTATTTT
CDR3 protein: CASSSGQGSTDTQYF

clone size: NA
D gene: NA
V gene: TRBV28
J gene: TRBJ1-1
CDR3 DNA: TGTGCCAGCCCTCCAGACCGGGGGGCGGTCAGGACTGAAGCTTTCTTT
CDR3 protein: CASPPDRGAVRTEAFF

clone size: NA
D gene: TRBD1
V gene: TRBV19
J gene: TRBJ1-1
CDR3 DNA: TGTGCCAGTAGTCAAAGGACAGGGAGAGGTCCTGAAGCTTTCTTT
CDR3 protein: CASSQRTGRGPEAFF

clone size: NA
D gene: NA
V gene: TRBV12-3/TRBV12-4
J gene: TRBJ1-2
CDR3 DNA: TGTGCCAGCAGTTTGACCAACTATGGCTACACCTTC
CDR3 protein: CASSLTNYGYTF

clone size: NA
D gene: NA
V gene: TRBV5-5
J gene: TRBJ2-1
CDR3 DNA: TGTGCCAGCAGCCGGGGGGACAGCTACAATGAGCAGTTCTTC
CDR3 protein: CASSRGDSYNEQFF

clone size: few
D gene: NA
V gene: TRBV7-2
J gene: TRBJ1-5
CDR3 DNA: TGTGCCAGCAGCTTAGATCTTCAGCCCCAGCATTTT
CDR3 protein: CASSLDLQPQHF

clone size: NA
D gene: TRBD1
V gene: TRBV6-2/TRBV6-3
J gene: TRBJ1-5
CDR3 DNA: TGTGCCAGCAGTCCGAAACAGGGGCGCGATCGGGCCCAGCATTTT
CDR3 protein: CASSPKQGRDRAQHF

clone size: NA
D gene: TRBD1
V gene: TRBV4-2
J gene: TRBJ1-5
CDR3 DNA: TGTGCCAGCAGCCAAGCACAGGGGGCTAGTCAGCCCCAGCATTTT
CDR3 protein: CASSQAQGASQPQHF

clone size: NA
D gene: TRBD2
V gene: TRBV6-5
J gene: TRBJ2-7
CDR3 DNA: TGTGCCAGCAGTCTAGCGGGGGGGCCCGCCTACGAGCAGTACTTC
CDR3 protein: CASSLAGGPAYEQYF

clone size: NA
D gene: NA
V gene: TRBV19
J gene: TRBJ1-2
CDR3 DNA: TGTGCCAGTAGCCGCACAGGGACGGACGCTAACTATGGCTACACCTTC
CDR3 protein: CASSRTGTDANYGYTF

clone size: NA
D gene: NA
V gene: TRBV2
J gene: TRBJ2-3
CDR3 DNA: TGTGCCAGCAGTAAGGACGGGAGAAGCACAGATACGCAGTATTTT
CDR3 protein: CASSKDGRSTDTQYF

clone size: NA
D gene: NA
V gene: TRBV9
J gene: TRBJ2-3
CDR3 DNA: TGTGCCAGCAGCCCGGGGGTCCTCCGCCGCGAGGGGCAGTATTTT
CDR3 protein: CASSPGVLRREGQYF

clone size: NA
D gene: NA
V gene: TRBV6-1
J gene: TRBJ1-4
CDR3 DNA: TGTGCCAGCAGTGAAGCACGGGGTGCGACTAATGAAAAACTGTTTTTT
CDR3 protein: CASSEARGATNEKLFF

clone size: NA
D gene: TRBD1
V gene: TRBV15
J gene: TRBJ1-5
CDR3 DNA: TGTGCCACCAGCAAGATCGGACAGGCCGGGGCTCAGCCCCAGCATTTT
CDR3 protein: CATSKIGQAGAQPQHF

clone size: NA
D gene: TRBD1
V gene: TRBV25-1
J gene: TRBJ2-7
CDR3 DNA: TGTGCCAGCAGTCGGGACAGGGCTCACGAGCAGTACTTC
CDR3 protein: CASSRDRAHEQYF

clone size: NA
D gene: NA
V gene: TRBV10-2
J gene: TRBJ1-1
CDR3 DNA: TGCGCCAGCAGTGAGTCGGGGTTAAACAGGTTCTCCGGGGAAGCTTTCTTT
CDR3 protein: CASSESGLNRFSGEAFF

clone size: NA
D gene: NA
V gene: TRBV19
J gene: TRBJ2-3
CDR3 DNA: TGTGCCAGTAGTATGAGGCAGGGTACAGATACGCAGTATTTT
CDR3 protein: CASSMRQGTDTQYF

clone size: NA
D gene: TRBD1
V gene: TRBV7-6
J gene: TRBJ2-3
CDR3 DNA: TGTGCCAGCAGCTTAGGAAACAGGGGTGGGCAGTATTTT
CDR3 protein: CASSLGNRGGQYF

clone size: NA
D gene: TRBD1
V gene: TRBV9
J gene: TRBJ2-3
CDR3 DNA: TGTGCCAGCAGCGTACGGGACAGTAGTAATACGCAGTATTTT
CDR3 protein: CASSVRDSSNTQYF

clone size: NA
D gene: NA
V gene: TRBV27
J gene: TRBJ2-7
CDR3 DNA: TGTGCCAGCAGTTTATCGCAGGTGGGACTTTTAACCTACGAGCAGTACTTC
CDR3 protein: CASSLSQVGLLTYEQYF

clone size: NA
D gene: TRBD1
V gene: TRBV5-4
J gene: TRBJ1-6
CDR3 DNA: TGTGCCAGCGCCCCCTCAGTATTCCGGGAAGGGGGCAATTCACCCCTCCACTTT
CDR3 protein: CASAPSVFREGGNSPLHF

clone size: NA
D gene: NA
V gene: TRBV2
J gene: TRBJ1-1
CDR3 DNA: TGTGCCAGCGAAAATTGGGGCACTGAAGCTTTCTTT
CDR3 protein: CASENWGTEAFF

clone size: NA
D gene: TRBD2
V gene: TRBV10-3
J gene: TRBJ2-5
CDR3 DNA: TGTGCCATCAGTCGCCTTTGGGAGCGGGGGGAGGAGACCCAGTACTTC
CDR3 protein: CAISRLWERGEETQYF

clone size: NA
D gene: NA
V gene: TRBV5-8
J gene: TRBJ1-5
CDR3 DNA: TGTGCCAGCAGCTTGGAGGTTTTTAGGTCGGATAGCAATCAGCCCCAGCATTTT
CDR3 protein: CASSLEVFRSDSNQPQHF

clone size: NA
D gene: NA
V gene: TRBV21-1
J gene: TRBJ1-1
CDR3 DNA: TGTGCCAGCAGCAAATCACTAGGGGAACATAACACTGAAGCTTTCTTT
CDR3 protein: CASSKSLGEHNTEAFF

clone size: NA
D gene: TRBD1
V gene: TRBV9
J gene: TRBJ1-3
CDR3 DNA: TGTGCCAGCAGCCCCCAGGACAGGAACCTGGCCATATATTTT
CDR3 protein: CASSPQDRNLAIYF